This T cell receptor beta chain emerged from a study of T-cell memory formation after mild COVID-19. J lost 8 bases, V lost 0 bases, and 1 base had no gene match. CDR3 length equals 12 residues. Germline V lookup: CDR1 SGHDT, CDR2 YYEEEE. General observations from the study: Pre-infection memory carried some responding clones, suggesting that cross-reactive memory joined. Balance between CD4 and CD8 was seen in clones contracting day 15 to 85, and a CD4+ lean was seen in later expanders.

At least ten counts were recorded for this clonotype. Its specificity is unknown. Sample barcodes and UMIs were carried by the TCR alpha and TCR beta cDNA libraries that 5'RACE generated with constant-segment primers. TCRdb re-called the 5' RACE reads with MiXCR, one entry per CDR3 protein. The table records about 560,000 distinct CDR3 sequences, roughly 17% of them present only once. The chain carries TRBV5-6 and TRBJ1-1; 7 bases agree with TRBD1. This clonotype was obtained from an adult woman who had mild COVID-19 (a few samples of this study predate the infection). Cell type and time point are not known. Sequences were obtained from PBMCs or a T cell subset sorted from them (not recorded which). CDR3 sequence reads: CASSLVRGEAFF. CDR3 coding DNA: TGTGCCAGCAGCTTGGTCAGGGGGGAAGCTTTCTTT.